The rows below give T cell receptor beta chains drawn from one sample of a study of blood T cell repertoires in COVID-19. Sequencing used immunoSEQ multiplex PCR; TCRdb keeps in-frame clones, though not all of them. The top ten hold about 2.2% of the sample, which has around 130,000 clones, about 86% seen once. Sequencing was done on a sample of PBMCs or T cells enriched from blood (not recorded which). All receptors come from a man aged 40-55 years with acute COVID-19. Each CDR3 is given without its conserved first and last residue. The order of the fields is J gene, V gene, CDR3 protein.

TRBJ1-2 | TRBV13 | ASNSGQGIGGYT
TRBJ1-3 | TRBV6-5 | ASSYSSLAGNTIY
TRBJ2-1 | TRBV2 | ASSIAGGSYNEQF
TRBJ2-3 | TRBV3-1/TRBV3-2 | ASSQDFRGVGGDTQY
TRBJ1-1 | TRBV28 | ATYVPGNTEAF
TRBJ2-5 | TRBV6-5 | ASRAGTGGFGTQY
TRBJ1-5 | TRBV7-7 | ASSPQKRQAINQPQH
TRBJ2-7 | TRBV9 | ASSVEPGQGYEQY
TRBJ2-5 | TRBV7-9 | ASHAGETQY
TRBJ1-6 | TRBV28 | ASNTGGLRGSPLH
TRBJ2-3 | TRBV6-5 | ASSYKGQEVDTQY
TRBJ1-6 | TRBV5-4 | ASSFGENNSPLH
TRBJ1-2 | TRBV3-1/TRBV3-2 | ASSQGSYTNYGYT
TRBJ1-1 | TRBV3-1/TRBV3-2 | ASSPLTPGTEAF
TRBJ2-1 | TRBV7-2 | ASSYEGLSYNEQF
TRBJ2-5 | TRBV18 | ASSPNRGEQETQY
TRBJ2-1 | TRBV28 | ASSTLGIWNEQF
TRBJ1-1 | TRBV10-3 | ATTTGLDTEAF
TRBJ1-4 | TRBV19 | ATSLTGTGREKLF
TRBJ1-2 | TRBV27 | ASSLRGQGTGYT
TRBJ2-1 | TRBV7-3 | ASSSPGQGMGNEQF
TRBJ2-3 | TRBV5-4 | ASSYGLAEGTDTQY
TRBJ1-2 | TRBV7-9 | ASSLARVGYT
TRBJ2-3 | TRBV3-1/TRBV3-2 | ASRTSGDTQY
TRBJ1-1 | TRBV10-1 | ASSESPAEAF
TRBJ2-1 | TRBV19 | ASSIDRRPGLFNEQF
TRBJ1-1 | TRBV18 | ASSPRGQVPNTEAF